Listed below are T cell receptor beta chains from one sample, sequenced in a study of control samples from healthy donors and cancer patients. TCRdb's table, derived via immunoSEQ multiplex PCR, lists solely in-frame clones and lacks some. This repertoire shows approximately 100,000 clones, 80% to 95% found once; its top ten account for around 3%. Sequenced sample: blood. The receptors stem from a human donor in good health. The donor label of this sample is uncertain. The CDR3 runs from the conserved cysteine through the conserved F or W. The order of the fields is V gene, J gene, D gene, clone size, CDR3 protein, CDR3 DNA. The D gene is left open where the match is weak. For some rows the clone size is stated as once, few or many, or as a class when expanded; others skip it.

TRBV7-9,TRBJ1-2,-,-,CASSLQQGHGYTF,TGTGCCAGCAGCTTACAACAGGGCCATGGCTACACCTTC
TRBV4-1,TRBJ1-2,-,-,CASSQVQGDYGYTF,TGCGCCAGCAGCCAAGTGCAGGGCGACTATGGCTACACCTTC
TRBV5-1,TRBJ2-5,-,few,CASSLGRQGQETQYF,TGCGCCAGCAGCTTGGGTCGGCAGGGCCAAGAGACCCAGTACTTC
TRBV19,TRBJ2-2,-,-,CASSINGANTGELFF,TGTGCCAGTAGTATAAACGGGGCTAACACCGGGGAGCTGTTTTTT
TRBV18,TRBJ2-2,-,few,CASSPLDDPAGELFF,TGTGCCAGCTCACCCCTGGACGATCCCGCCGGGGAGCTGTTTTTT
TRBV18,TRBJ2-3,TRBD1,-,CASSPFGQDTDTQYF,TGTGCCAGCTCACCATTCGGACAGGACACAGATACGCAGTATTTT
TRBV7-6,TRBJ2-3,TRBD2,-,CASSFLAGSTDTQYF,TGTGCCAGCAGCTTCTTAGCGGGGAGCACAGATACGCAGTATTTT
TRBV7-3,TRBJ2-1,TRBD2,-,CASSTSGGRLYNEQFF,TGTGCCAGCAGCACTAGCGGGGGGAGACTATACAATGAGCAGTTCTTC
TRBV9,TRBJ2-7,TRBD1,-,CASSPLGQGASYEQYF,TGTGCCAGCAGCCCCCTGGGACAGGGAGCCTCCTACGAGCAGTACTTC
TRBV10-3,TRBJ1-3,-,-,CAIRETGIGGNTIYF,TGTGCCATCAGGGAGACAGGTATCGGTGGAAACACCATATATTTT
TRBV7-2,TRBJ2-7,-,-,CASSLGSTGFYEQYF,TGTGCCAGCAGCTTAGGGTCGACAGGTTTTTACGAGCAGTACTTC
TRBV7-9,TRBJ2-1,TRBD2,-,CATRGVAGDINEQFF,TGTGCCACCAGAGGGGTAGCGGGGGATATCAATGAGCAGTTCTTC
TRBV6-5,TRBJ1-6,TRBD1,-,CASSVRTGDSPLHF,TGTGCCAGCAGCGTACGGACAGGGGATTCACCCCTCCACTTT
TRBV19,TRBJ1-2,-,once,CASSIGIPTYGYTF,TGTGCCAGTAGTATTGGGATTCCTACCTATGGCTACACCTTC
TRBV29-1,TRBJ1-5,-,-,CSVIWGGNQPQHF,TGCAGCGTTATCTGGGGGGGCAATCAGCCCCAGCATTTT
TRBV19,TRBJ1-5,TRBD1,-,CASSTGTGGGQPQHF,TGTGCCAGTAGTACCGGGACAGGGGGCGGTCAGCCCCAGCATTTT
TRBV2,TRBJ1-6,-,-,CASSEAGYSPLHF,TGTGCCAGCAGTGAAGCAGGGTATTCACCCCTCCACTTT
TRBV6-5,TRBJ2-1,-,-,CTSSYSTNFYNEQFF,TGTACCAGCAGTTACTCTACAAATTTCTACAATGAGCAGTTCTTC
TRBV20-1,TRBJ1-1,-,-,CSASKPGTNTEAFF,TGCAGTGCTAGTAAGCCGGGTACGAACACTGAAGCTTTCTTT
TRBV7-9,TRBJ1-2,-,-,CASSFSGTNYGYTF,TGTGCCAGCAGCTTCTCCGGGACCAACTATGGCTACACCTTC
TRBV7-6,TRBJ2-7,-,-,CASSLGGGTGEQYF,TGTGCCAGCAGCTTAGGGGGTGGGACGGGTGAGCAGTACTTC
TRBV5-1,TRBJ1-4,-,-,CASSWTQTTEKLFF,TGCGCCAGCAGCTGGACACAGACGACGGAAAAACTGTTTTTT
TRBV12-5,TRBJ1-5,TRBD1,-,CASGSSLGQGRQPQHF,TGTGCTAGTGGTTCCTCCTTAGGACAGGGCAGGCAGCCCCAGCATTTT
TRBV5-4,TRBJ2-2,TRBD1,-,CASTLQPGTAQTGELFF,TGTGCCAGCACCTTACAACCCGGGACAGCACAAACCGGGGAGCTGTTTTTT
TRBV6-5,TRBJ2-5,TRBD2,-,CASRRGGYETQYF,TGTGCCTCCCGGCGGGGGGGGTATGAGACCCAGTACTTC
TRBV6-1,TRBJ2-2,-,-,CASSAIGLEGAGELFF,TGTGCCAGCAGTGCAATAGGGTTAGAGGGCGCCGGGGAGCTGTTTTTT
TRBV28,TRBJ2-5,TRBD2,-,CASTETSGGFLQETQYF,TGTGCCAGCACGGAGACTAGCGGGGGTTTTTTACAAGAGACCCAGTACTTC
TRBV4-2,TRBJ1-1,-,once,CASSQWRPVGVTSEMNTEAFF,TGTGCCAGCAGCCAATGGCGCCCGGTGGGGGTAACCTCGGAGATGAACACTGAAGCTTTCTTT
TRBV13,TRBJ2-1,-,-,CASSRTGLGNEQFF,TGTGCCAGCAGCCGCACAGGGCTCGGGAATGAGCAGTTCTTC
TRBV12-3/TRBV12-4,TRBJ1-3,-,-,CASSLSGNTIYF,TGTGCCAGCAGTTTATCCGGAAACACCATATATTTT
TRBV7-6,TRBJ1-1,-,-,CASSLVGGKMNTEAFF,TGTGCCAGCAGCTTAGTCGGGGGGAAAATGAACACTGAAGCTTTCTTT
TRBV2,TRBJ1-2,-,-,CASSDLSSFYGYTF,TGTGCCAGCAGTGATCTAAGTAGTTTTTATGGCTACACCTTC
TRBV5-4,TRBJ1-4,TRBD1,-,CASSLPGQDNEKLFF,TGTGCCAGCAGCCTCCCGGGACAGGATAATGAAAAACTGTTTTTT
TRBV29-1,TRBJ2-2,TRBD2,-,CSVTSGGVGTGELFF,TGCAGCGTTACTAGCGGGGGGGTAGGCACCGGGGAGCTGTTTTTT
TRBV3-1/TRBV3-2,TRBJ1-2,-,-,CASSQATGSSYGYTF,TGTGCCAGCAGCCAAGCTACAGGGTCGAGCTATGGCTACACCTTC
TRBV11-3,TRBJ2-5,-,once,CASSKGIQETQYF,TGTGCCAGCAGCAAGGGGATTCAAGAGACCCAGTACTTC
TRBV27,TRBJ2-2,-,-,CASSLSGGGTGELFF,TGTGCCAGCAGTTTATCAGGGGGAGGTACCGGGGAGCTGTTTTTT
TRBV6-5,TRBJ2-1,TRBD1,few,CASSYLGQAHNEQFF,TGTGCCAGCAGTTACCTCGGACAGGCCCACAATGAGCAGTTCTTC
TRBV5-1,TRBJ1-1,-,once,CASSPGSTGTEAFF,TGCGCCAGCAGCCCTGGATCCACAGGCACTGAAGCTTTCTTT
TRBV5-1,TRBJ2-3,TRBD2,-,CASSLAGGTTDTQYF,TGCGCCAGCAGCCTAGCGGGGGGTACCACAGATACGCAGTATTTT
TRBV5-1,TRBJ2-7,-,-,CASSSTRTYEQYF,TGCGCCAGCAGCTCCACACGGACCTACGAGCAGTACTTC
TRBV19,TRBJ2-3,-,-,CASSRRVSTDTQYF,TGTGCCAGCTCGAGGAGGGTTAGCACAGATACGCAGTATTTT
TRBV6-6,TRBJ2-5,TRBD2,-,CASRLRLAGKETQYF,TGTGCCAGCAGACTCCGACTAGCGGGGAAAGAGACCCAGTACTTC
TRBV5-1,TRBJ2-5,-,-,CASSLQETQYF,TGCGCCAGCAGCTTACAAGAGACCCAGTACTTC
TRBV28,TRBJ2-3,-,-,CASSMLSTDTQYF,TGTGCCAGCAGTATGCTTAGCACAGATACGCAGTATTTT
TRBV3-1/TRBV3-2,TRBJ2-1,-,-,CASSLTPGTVSYNEQFF,TGTGCCAGCAGCCTTACCCCCGGTACAGTCTCCTACAATGAGCAGTTCTTC
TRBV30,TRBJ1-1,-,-,CAWTIGMQAFF,TGTGCCTGGACGATTGGAATGCAAGCTTTCTTT
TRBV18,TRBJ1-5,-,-,CASSPVGRGQPQHF,TGTGCCAGCTCACCAGTAGGGAGAGGTCAGCCCCAGCATTTT
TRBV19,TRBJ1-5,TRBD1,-,CASSTGTGGNQPQHF,TGTGCCAGTAGCACAGGGACAGGGGGCAATCAGCCCCAGCATTTT
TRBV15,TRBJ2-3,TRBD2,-,CATRALPGLAGGGPDTQYF,TGTGCCACCAGAGCCCTGCCGGGACTAGCGGGGGGCGGCCCAGATACGCAGTATTTT